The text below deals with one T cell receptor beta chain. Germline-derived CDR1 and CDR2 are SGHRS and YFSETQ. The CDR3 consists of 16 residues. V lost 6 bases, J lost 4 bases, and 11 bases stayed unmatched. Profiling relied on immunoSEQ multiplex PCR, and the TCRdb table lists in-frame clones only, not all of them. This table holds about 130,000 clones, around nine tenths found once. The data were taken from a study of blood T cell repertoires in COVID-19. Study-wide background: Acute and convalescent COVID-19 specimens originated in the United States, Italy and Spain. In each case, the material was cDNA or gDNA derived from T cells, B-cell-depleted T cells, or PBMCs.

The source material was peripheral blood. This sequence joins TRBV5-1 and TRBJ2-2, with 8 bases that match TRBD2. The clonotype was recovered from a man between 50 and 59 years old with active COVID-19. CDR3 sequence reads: CASTQGGTSSTGELFF. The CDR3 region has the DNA TGCGCCAGCACACAAGGGGGGACTAGTTCCACCGGGGAGCTGTTTTTT.